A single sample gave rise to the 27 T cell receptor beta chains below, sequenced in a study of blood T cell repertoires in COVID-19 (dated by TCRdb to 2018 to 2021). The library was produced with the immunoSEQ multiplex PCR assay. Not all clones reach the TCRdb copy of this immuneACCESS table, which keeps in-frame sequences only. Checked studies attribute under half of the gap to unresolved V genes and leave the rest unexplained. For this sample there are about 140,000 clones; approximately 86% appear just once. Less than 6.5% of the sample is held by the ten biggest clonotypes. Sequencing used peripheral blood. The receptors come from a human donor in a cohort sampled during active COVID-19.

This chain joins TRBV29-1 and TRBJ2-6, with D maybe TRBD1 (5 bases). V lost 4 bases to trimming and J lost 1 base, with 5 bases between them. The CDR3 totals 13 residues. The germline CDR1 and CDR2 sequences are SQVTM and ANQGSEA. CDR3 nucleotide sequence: TGCAGCGTTGCAGGGTCTGGGGCCAACGTCCTGACTTTC. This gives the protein CSVAGSGANVLTF.

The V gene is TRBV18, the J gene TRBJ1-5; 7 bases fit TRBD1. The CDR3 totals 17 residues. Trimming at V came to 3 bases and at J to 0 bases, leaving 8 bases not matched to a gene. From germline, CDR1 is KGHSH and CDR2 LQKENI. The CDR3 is CASSPYRDSDSNQPQHF. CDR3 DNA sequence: TGTGCCAGCTCACCCTATCGGGACAGTGATAGCAATCAGCCCCAGCATTTT.

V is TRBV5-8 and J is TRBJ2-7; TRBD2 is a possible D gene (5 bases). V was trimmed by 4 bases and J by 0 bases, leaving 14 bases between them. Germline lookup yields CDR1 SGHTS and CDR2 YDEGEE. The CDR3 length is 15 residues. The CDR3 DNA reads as TGTGCCAGCAGCAGCGCCGCACGGGACTCCTACGAGCAGTACTTC. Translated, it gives CASSSAARDSYEQYF.

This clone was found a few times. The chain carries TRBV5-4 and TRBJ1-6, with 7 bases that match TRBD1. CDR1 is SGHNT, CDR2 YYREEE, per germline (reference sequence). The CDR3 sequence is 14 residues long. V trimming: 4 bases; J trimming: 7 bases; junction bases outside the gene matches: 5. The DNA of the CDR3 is TGTGCCAGCAGCCCGGGACAGCTAAATTCACCCCTCCACTTT. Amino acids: CASSPGQLNSPLHF.

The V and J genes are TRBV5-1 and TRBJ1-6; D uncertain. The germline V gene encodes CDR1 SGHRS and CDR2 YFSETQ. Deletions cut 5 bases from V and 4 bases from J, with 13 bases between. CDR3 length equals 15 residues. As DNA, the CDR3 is TGCGCCAGCAGGGGCGAAGACCGGTATAATTCACCCCTCCACTTT. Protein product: CASRGEDRYNSPLHF.

The CDR3 sequence is CASSDLRQGSPSNYGYTF. The CDR3 region has the DNA TGTGCCAGCAGTGACCTTCGACAGGGGTCTCCCTCTAACTATGGCTACACCTTC. The chain is built from TRBV6-4 and TRBJ1-2; TRBD1 agrees at 8 bases. CDR1 is MRHNA and CDR2 is SNTAGT in the germline V gene. V gave up 2 bases and J gave up 0 bases; unmatched junction bases: 11. This CDR3 is built from 18 residues.

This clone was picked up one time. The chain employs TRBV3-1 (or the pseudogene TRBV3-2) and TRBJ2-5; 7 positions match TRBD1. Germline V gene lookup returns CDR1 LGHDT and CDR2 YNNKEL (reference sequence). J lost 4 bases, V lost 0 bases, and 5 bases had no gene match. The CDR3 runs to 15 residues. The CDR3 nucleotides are TGTGCCAGCAGCCAAGATCCGGGACAGAGAGAGACCCAGTACTTC. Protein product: CASSQDPGQRETQYF.

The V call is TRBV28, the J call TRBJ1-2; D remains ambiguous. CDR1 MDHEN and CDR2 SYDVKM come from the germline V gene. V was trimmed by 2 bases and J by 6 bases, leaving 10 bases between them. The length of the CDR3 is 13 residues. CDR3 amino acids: CASSLIGGNGYTF. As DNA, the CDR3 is TGTGCCAGCAGTTTAATAGGAGGGAATGGCTACACCTTC.

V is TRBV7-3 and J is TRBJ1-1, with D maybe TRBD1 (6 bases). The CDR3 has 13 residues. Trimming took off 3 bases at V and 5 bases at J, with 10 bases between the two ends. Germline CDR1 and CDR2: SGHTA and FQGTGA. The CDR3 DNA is TGTGCCAGCAGCTTTAAGGGGGGGACTGAAGCTTTCTTT. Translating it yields CASSFKGGTEAFF. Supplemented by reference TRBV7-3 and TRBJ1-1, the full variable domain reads GAGVSQTPSNKVTEKGKYVELRCDPISGHTALYWYRQSLGQGPEFLIYFQGTGAADDSGLPNDRFFAVRPEGSVSTLKIQRTERGDSAVYLCASSFKGGTEAFFGQGTRLTVV.

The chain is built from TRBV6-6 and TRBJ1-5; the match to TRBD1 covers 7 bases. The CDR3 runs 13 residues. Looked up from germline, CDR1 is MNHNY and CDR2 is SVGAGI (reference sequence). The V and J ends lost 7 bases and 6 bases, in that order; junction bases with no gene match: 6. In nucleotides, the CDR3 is TGTGCCAGCAAAGGGGGCGCGGGTCAGCCCCAGCATTTT. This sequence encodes CASKGGAGQPQHF.

In DNA form, the CDR3 reads TGTGCCAGCAGTCTAGGGACAGGGGTACCCGGGGAGCTGTTTTTT. The encoded protein is CASSLGTGVPGELFF. The chain is built from TRBV28 and TRBJ2-2; TRBD1 matches at 10 bases. Germline V gene data show CDR1 as MDHEN and CDR2 as SYDVKM. V gave up 5 bases and J gave up 6 bases; unmatched junction bases: 6. The CDR3 loop spans 15 amino acids.

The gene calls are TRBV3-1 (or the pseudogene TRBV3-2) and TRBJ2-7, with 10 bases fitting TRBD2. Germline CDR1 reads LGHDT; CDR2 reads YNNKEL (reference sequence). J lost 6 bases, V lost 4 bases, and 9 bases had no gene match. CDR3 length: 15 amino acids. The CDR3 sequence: CASSPPGAGGTEQYF. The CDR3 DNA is TGTGCCAGCAGCCCTCCAGGAGCGGGAGGGACCGAGCAGTACTTC.

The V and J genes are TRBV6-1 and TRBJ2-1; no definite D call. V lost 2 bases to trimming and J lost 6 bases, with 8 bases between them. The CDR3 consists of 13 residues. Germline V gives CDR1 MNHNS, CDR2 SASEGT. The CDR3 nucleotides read TGTGCCAGCAGTGAACTAGTCCCCAATGAGCAGTTCTTC. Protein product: CASSELVPNEQFF.

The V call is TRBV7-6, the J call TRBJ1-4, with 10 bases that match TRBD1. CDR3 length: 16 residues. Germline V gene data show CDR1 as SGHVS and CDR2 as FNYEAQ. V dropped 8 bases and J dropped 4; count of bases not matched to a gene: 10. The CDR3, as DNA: TGTGCCAGCGGAAGGGACAGGGGCGACCTTAATGAAAAACTGTTTTTT. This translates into CASGRDRGDLNEKLFF.

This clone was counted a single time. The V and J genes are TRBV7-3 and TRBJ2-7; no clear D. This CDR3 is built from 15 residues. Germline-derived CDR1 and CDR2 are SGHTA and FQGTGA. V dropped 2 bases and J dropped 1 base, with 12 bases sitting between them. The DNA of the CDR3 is TGTGCCAGCAGCTTATGGGCATCCTCGTCCTACGAGCAGTACTTC. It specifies CASSLWASSSYEQYF. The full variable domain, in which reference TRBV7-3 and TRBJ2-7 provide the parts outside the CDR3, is GAGVSQTPSNKVTEKGKYVELRCDPISGHTALYWYRQSLGQGPEFLIYFQGTGAADDSGLPNDRFFAVRPEGSVSTLKIQRTERGDSAVYLCASSLWASSSYEQYFGPGTRLTVT.

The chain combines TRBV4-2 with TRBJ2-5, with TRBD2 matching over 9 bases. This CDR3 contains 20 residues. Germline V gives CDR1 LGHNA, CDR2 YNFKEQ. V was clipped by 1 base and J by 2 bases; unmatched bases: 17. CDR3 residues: CASSQVALGLAGGQQETQYF. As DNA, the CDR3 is TGTGCCAGCAGCCAAGTTGCCCTCGGCTTGGCGGGGGGGCAACAAGAGACCCAGTACTTC.

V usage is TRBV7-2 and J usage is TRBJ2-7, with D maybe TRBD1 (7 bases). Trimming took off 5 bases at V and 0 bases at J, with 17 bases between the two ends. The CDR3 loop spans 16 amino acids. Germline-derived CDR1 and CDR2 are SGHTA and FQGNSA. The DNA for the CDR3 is TGTGCCAGCAGCAAGGGGGGCAGGGGGAGCTCCTACGAGCAGTACTTC. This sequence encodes CASSKGGRGSSYEQYF.

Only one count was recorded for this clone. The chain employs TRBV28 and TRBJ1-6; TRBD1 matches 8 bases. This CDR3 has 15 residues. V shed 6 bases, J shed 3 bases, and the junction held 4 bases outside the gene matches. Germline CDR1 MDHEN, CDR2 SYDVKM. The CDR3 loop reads CASRRTGHYNSPLHF. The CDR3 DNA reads TGTGCCAGCAGGAGGACAGGGCACTATAATTCACCCCTCCACTTT.

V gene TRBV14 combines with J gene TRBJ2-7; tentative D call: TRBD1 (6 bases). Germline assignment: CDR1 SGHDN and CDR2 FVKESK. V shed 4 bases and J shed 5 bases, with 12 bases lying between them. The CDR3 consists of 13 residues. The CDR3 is CASSPGTWDEQYF. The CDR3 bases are TGTGCCAGCAGCCCCGGGACATGGGACGAGCAGTACTTC.

The CDR3 spells CASSIGLAGQETQYF. The DNA for the CDR3 is TGTGCCAGTAGTATAGGACTAGCGGGACAGGAGACCCAGTACTTC. The rearrangement uses TRBV19 and TRBJ2-5; TRBD2 matches 11 bases. Trimming removed 1 base from V and 5 bases from J; junction bases left unmatched: 3. This CDR3 contains 15 residues. Germline V gives CDR1 LNHDA, CDR2 SQIVND (reference sequence).

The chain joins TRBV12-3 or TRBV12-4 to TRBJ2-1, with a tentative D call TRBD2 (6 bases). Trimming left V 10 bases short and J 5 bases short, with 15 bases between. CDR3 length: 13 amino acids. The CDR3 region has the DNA TGTGCCACCAACCGGGACTTCCACAATGAGCAGTTCTTC. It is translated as CATNRDFHNEQFF.

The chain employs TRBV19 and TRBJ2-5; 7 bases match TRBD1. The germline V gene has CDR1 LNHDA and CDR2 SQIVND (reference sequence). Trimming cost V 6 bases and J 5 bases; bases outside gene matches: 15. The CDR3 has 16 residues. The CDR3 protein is CASSHSPIQGRETQYF. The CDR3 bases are TGTGCCAGTAGCCATTCCCCTATACAGGGGCGGGAGACCCAGTACTTC. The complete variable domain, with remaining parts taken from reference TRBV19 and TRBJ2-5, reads DGGITQSPKYLFRKEGQNVTLSCEQNLNHDAMYWYRQDPGQGLRLIYYSQIVNDFQKGDIAEGYSVSREKKESFPLTVTSAQKNPTAFYLCASSHSPIQGRETQYFGPGTRLLVL.

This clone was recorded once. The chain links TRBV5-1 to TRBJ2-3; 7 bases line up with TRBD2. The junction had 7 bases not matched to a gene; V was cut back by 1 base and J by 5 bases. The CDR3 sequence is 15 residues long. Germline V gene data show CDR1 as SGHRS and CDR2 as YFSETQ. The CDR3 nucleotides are TGCGCCAGCAGCTTGTACCCGGTAGCGGGAGATACGCAGTATTTT. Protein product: CASSLYPVAGDTQYF.

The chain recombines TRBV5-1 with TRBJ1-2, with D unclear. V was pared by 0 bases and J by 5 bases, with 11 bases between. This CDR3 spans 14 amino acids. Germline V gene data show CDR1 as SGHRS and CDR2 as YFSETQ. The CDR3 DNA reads TGCGCCAGCAGCTTGGACAGCCGTCGGTATGGCTACACCTTC. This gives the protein CASSLDSRRYGYTF.

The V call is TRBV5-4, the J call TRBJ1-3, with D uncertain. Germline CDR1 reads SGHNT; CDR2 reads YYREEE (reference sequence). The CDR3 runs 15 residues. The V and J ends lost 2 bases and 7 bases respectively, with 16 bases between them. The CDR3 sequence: CASSFWEEAGNTIYF. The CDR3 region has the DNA TGTGCCAGCAGCTTTTGGGAGGAGGCCGGGAACACCATATATTTT.

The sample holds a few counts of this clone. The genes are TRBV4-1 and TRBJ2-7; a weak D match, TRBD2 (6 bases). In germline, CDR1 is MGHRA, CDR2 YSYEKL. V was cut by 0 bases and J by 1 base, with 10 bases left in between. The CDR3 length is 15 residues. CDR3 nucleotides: TGCGCCAGCAGCCAAGAGTCAGGGACTTCCTACGAGCAGTACTTC. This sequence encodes CASSQESGTSYEQYF.

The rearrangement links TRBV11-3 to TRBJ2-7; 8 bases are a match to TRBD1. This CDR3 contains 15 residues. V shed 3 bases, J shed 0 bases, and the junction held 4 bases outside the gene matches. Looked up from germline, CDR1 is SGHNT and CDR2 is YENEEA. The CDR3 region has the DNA TGTGCCAGCAGCTTGGGGACAGGATACTCCTACGAGCAGTACTTC. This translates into CASSLGTGYSYEQYF.